The entry below gives a single T cell receptor beta chain sequence along with its context. In TCRdb, the 5' RACE reads were re-called with MiXCR into one record per CDR3 protein. The sample records 530,000 or so distinct CDR3 sequences, 15% to 20% being singletons. This record comes from a study of T-cell memory formation after mild COVID-19. CDR3 length: 14 residues. Trimming left V 4 bases short and J 3 bases short, with 12 bases between. Germline assignment: CDR1 SGHNT and CDR2 YYREEE (reference sequence). The receptor was isolated from an adult woman who had mild COVID-19 (a few samples of this study predate the infection). Cell type and time point are not known. This chain links TRBV5-4 with TRBJ2-3, with TRBD2 as a possible D gene (7 bases). The sample was PBMCs or a T cell subset sorted from them (not recorded which). CDR3 in DNA: TGTGCCAGCAGCGGCGGGGGCGTAACAGATACGCAGTATTTT. It translates to CASSGGGVTDTQYF.